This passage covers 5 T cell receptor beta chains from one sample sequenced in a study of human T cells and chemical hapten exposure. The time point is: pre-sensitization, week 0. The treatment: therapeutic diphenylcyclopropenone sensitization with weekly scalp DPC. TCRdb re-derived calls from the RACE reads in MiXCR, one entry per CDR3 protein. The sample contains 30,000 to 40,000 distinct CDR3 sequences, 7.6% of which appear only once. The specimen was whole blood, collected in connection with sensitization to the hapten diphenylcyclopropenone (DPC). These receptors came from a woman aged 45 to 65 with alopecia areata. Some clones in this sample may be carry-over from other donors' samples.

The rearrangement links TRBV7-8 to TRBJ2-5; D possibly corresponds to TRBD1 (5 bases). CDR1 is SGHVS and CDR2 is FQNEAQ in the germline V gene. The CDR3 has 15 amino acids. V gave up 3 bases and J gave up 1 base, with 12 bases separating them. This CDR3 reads CASSLAVRAQETQYF. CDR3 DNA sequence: TGTGCCAGCAGCTTGGCTGTCAGGGCCCAAGAGACCCAGTACTTC.

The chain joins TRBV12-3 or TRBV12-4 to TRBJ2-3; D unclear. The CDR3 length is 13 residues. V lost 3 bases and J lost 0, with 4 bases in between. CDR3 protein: CASSFQSTDTQYF. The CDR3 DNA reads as TGTGCCAGCAGTTTTCAGAGCACAGATACGCAGTATTTT.

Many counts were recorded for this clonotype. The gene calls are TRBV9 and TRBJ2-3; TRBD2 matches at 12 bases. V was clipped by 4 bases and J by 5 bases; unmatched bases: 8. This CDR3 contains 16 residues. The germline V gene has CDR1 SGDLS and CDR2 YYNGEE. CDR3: CASSPRLAGVIDTQYF. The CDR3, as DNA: TGTGCCAGCAGCCCAAGACTAGCGGGAGTCATAGATACGCAGTATTTT.

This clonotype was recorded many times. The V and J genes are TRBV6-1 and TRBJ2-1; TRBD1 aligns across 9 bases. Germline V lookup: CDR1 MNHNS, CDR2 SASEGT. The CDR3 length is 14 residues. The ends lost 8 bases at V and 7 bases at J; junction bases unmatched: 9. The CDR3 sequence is CASFDRGRYNEQFF. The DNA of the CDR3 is TGTGCCAGCTTCGACAGGGGGAGGTATAATGAGCAGTTCTTC.

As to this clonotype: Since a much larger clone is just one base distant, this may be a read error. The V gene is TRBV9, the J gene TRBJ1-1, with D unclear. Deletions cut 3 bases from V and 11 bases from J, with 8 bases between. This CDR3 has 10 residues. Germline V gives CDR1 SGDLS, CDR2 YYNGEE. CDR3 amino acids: CASSDFDAFF. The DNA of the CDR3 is TGTGCCAGCAGCGACTTTGATGCTTTCTTT.